The rows below give T cell receptor beta chains drawn from one sample of a study of T-cell reconstitution after alpha-beta-depleted transplantation in children. TCRdb redid the calling of the PCR reads with MiXCR, one entry per CDR3 protein. Of some 590,000 distinct CDR3 sequences in the sample, about 10% were seen once. Here the sequenced sample was PBMCs from the stem cell graft donor, taken from the stem cell graft. The receptors were gathered from a human donor who donated a stem cell graft to a child with acute myeloid leukemia. Both conserved end residues are part of each CDR3. The order of the fields is J gene, V gene, clone size, D gene, CDR3 DNA, CDR3 protein. D genes are given only for firm matches. Clone size is not always given. Where it is, it says once, few, many or a class for expanded clones.

TRBJ2-7 | TRBV11-2 | few | NA | TGTGCCAGCAGCTTAGATATCTCCCGGACATGGGAGCAGTACTTC | CASSLDISRTWEQYF
TRBJ2-1 | TRBV5-1 | many | NA | TGCGCCAGCAGCTTTAGCGGAGCCTACAATGAGCAGTTCTTC | CASSFSGAYNEQFF
TRBJ2-7 | TRBV6-2/TRBV6-3 | NA | NA | TGTGCCAGCGCTCGGGGATTGACCTCGGAGAAATCCTTATACGAGCAGTACTTC | CASARGLTSEKSLYEQYF
TRBJ2-5 | TRBV15 | few | NA | TGTGCCACCAGCAGAGGGGGGGAGGAAGAGACCCAGTACTTC | CATSRGGEEETQYF
TRBJ2-1 | TRBV13 | NA | TRBD2 | TGTGCCAGCAGCTTAGATACTAGCGGTATCAATGAGCAGTTCTTC | CASSLDTSGINEQFF
TRBJ2-7 | TRBV7-2 | few | TRBD2 | TGTGCCAGCACCACCGGCCCAGCGGGAGGCTACGAGCAGTACTTC | CASTTGPAGGYEQYF
TRBJ2-1 | TRBV7-9 | few | TRBD2 | TGTGCCAGCAGCTTAGGGGGACTAGCGGGAGGAAGCGGTAGTGAGCAGTTCTTC | CASSLGGLAGGSGSEQFF
TRBJ2-7 | TRBV10-3 | many | TRBD1 | TGTGCCATCAGGACAGGGGGAAGCTCCTACGAGCAGTACTTC | CAIRTGGSSYEQYF
TRBJ2-2 | TRBV2 | NA | NA | TGTGCCAGCAGTGAGGAAATTGGCGGCGCCGGGGAGCTGTTTTTT | CASSEEIGGAGELFF
TRBJ2-5 | TRBV6-5 | few | TRBD2 | TGTGCCAGCAGATACTCCCCGACTAGCGTGGAGACCCAGTACTTC | CASRYSPTSVETQYF
TRBJ2-5 | TRBV24-1 | NA | NA | TGTGCCACCAGTGAAGGGTACCAAGAGACCCAGTACTTC | CATSEGYQETQYF
TRBJ2-1 | TRBV7-3 | many | NA | TGTGCCAGCAGCTTGGGTCTTAACAATGAGCAGTTCTTC | CASSLGLNNEQFF
TRBJ1-4 | TRBV7-2 | few | NA | TGTGCCAGCAGCTCCGCCGGGGGCCAGGAAAAACTGTTTTTT | CASSSAGGQEKLFF
TRBJ2-7 | TRBV5-1 | few | NA | TGCGCCAGCAGCTTGGTCATGGCTAGCGCCGACTACGAGCAGTACTTC | CASSLVMASADYEQYF
TRBJ1-1 | TRBV2 | few | TRBD1 | TGTGCCAGCAGTTCACAGGGGGGGCAAACTGAAGCTTTCTTT | CASSSQGGQTEAFF
TRBJ2-1 | TRBV6-2/TRBV6-3 | many | TRBD2 | TGTGCCAGCCGGCTAGCGGGAGCCCTCAATGAGCAGTTCTTC | CASRLAGALNEQFF
TRBJ1-1 | TRBV28 | few | NA | TGTGCCAGCAGTTTGCTTGACACCGGTGAAGCTTTCTTT | CASSLLDTGEAFF
TRBJ2-1 | TRBV18 | few | NA | TGTGCCAGCTCCTTTAGTCAGGGTGGATACAATGAGCAGTTCTTC | CASSFSQGGYNEQFF
TRBJ2-3 | TRBV29-1 | many | TRBD1 | TGCAGCGTGAGCCGAGGGACAGGGAATGCAGATACGCAGTATTTT | CSVSRGTGNADTQYF
TRBJ2-2 | TRBV5-1 | many | NA | TGCGCCAGCAGCCCAAGGGTGTCGAACACCGGGGAGCTGTTTTTT | CASSPRVSNTGELFF
TRBJ2-6 | TRBV20-1 | many | NA | TGCAGTGCTAGATCGAACAGACAGGGCGGGAACTCTGGGGCCAACGTCCTGACTTTC | CSARSNRQGGNSGANVLTF
TRBJ1-1 | TRBV4-1 | NA | NA | TGCGCCAGCAGCCAAGAGACAGTAACGGGGGCTTTCTTT | CASSQETVTGAFF
TRBJ2-7 | TRBV28 | few | NA | TGTGCCAGCATTAACAACGGGGCGAACTCGAGGCTTCGGGGTTCCGAGCAGTACTTC | CASINNGANSRLRGSEQYF
TRBJ2-1 | TRBV29-1 | few | TRBD2 | TGCAGCGTTACAATCTATGGACTAGCGGGAGGTTCTTACAATGAGCAGTTCTTC | CSVTIYGLAGGSYNEQFF
TRBJ2-1 | TRBV27 | many | TRBD1 | TGTGCCAGCAGTTTATTTGGGACAGGGGGTGAGAGTGAGCAGTTCTTC | CASSLFGTGGESEQFF
TRBJ1-6 | TRBV12-3/TRBV12-4 | NA | TRBD1 | TGTGCCAGCAGACGGACAGGGAGGGATTCACCCCTCCACTTT | CASRRTGRDSPLHF
TRBJ1-6 | TRBV7-2 | NA | NA | TGTGCCAGCAGCTTAGCGCCGGGACGGTATAATTCACCCCTCCACTTT | CASSLAPGRYNSPLHF
TRBJ2-4 | TRBV5-1 | few | NA | TGCGCCAGCAGCTCAGATTTAATTGAGGGCAGCATTCAGTACTTC | CASSSDLIEGSIQYF
TRBJ1-4 | TRBV6-5 | NA | NA | TGTGCCAGCAGTCGGGTCGGAGAAAAACTGTTTTTT | CASSRVGEKLFF
TRBJ1-2 | TRBV7-2 | NA | TRBD1 | TGTGCCAGCAGCTTGATAAAGGGGGCCTGGGGTGGCTACACCTTC | CASSLIKGAWGGYTF
TRBJ1-2 | TRBV30 | NA | NA | TGTGCCTGCTACCAGGGGAACTATGGCTACACCTTC | CACYQGNYGYTF